These 21 T cell receptor beta chains originate from one sample sequenced in a study of post-analysis software for immune sequencing data (dated by TCRdb to the mid-2010s). Results and caveats for the whole study, not just this receptor: Significantly higher frequencies in patients than in controls were found for about five TRBV segments, including TRBV5-6, TRBV5-1 and TRBV20-1.

The library was made by PCR. TCRdb names Illumina HiSeq 2500 as the instrument used. To reduce PCR and sequencing biases, unique molecular identifiers were incorporated into the TCR beta cDNA libraries. TCRdb reanalyzed the raw reads on its own, using fastp at Q25 for trimming and MiXCR for clone calling, and kept in-frame beta chains. A single entry per CDR3 protein holds the most common genes and DNA from its merged rows. The sample table records more than 450,000 distinct CDR3 sequences; around a third of these occur just once. The ten largest clonotypes hold around 5.9% of the sample. What these receptors recognize is not known. Sequencing was carried out using blood. Receptor source: a girl aged 2 to 17 with multiple sclerosis.

This chain connects TRBV29-1 to TRBJ2-5; D assignment may be TRBD1 or TRBD2 (5 bases each). This CDR3 is 12 amino acids long. V dropped 4 bases and J dropped 3 bases, with 9 bases sitting between them. Germline CDR1 reads SQVTM; CDR2 reads ANQGSEA. Here the CDR3 DNA reads TGCAGCGTTGGTATGGGGGAAGAGACCCAGTACTTC. Protein product: CSVGMGEETQYF.

This clonotype was observed a handful of times. This chain connects TRBV7-9 to TRBJ1-4; D is possibly TRBD1 (6 bases). Trimming stripped 5 bases from V and 8 bases from J, with 15 bases between. The CDR3 has 14 residues. Germline CDR1 reads SEHNR; CDR2 reads FQNEAQ (reference sequence). CDR3 loop: CASSGRRDTEKLFF. Written as DNA, the CDR3 is TGTGCCAGCAGCGGTCGCCGGGACACCGAAAAACTGTTTTTT. Using reference TRBV7-9 and TRBJ1-4 for the parts outside the CDR3, the full variable domain is DTGVSQNPRHKITKRGQNVTFRCDPISEHNRLYWYRQTLGQGPEFLTYFQNEAQLEKSRLLSDRFSAERPKGSFSTLEIQRTEQGDSAMYLCASSGRRDTEKLFFGSGTQLSVL.

The rearrangement links TRBV6-1 to TRBJ1-1; TRBD1 agrees at 7 bases. Germline assignment: CDR1 MNHNS and CDR2 SASEGT. This CDR3 comprises 15 residues. V was clipped by 4 bases and J by 3 bases; unmatched bases: 8. DNA of the CDR3: TGTGCCAGCAGTGCCTCGACAGGGTCGGACACTGAAGCTTTCTTT. This sequence encodes CASSASTGSDTEAFF.

This chain connects TRBV2 to TRBJ2-1; D may be TRBD2 (5 bases). Deletions cut 7 bases from V and 8 bases from J, with 12 bases between. The germline gives CDR1 SNHLY, CDR2 FYNNEI. The CDR3 is made up of 12 amino acids. CDR3 residues: CASIQEGDEQFF. CDR3 sequence (DNA): TGTGCCAGCATCCAAGAGGGTGATGAGCAGTTCTTC. Supplemented by reference TRBV2 and TRBJ2-1, the full variable domain reads EPEVTQTPSHQVTQMGQEVILRCVPISNHLYFYWYRQILGQKVEFLVSFYNNEISEKSEIFDDQFSVERPDGSNFTLKIRSTKLEDSAMYFCASIQEGDEQFFGPGTRLTVL.

This clonotype occurred a few times. The chain links TRBV5-6 to TRBJ1-5; 7 bases agree with TRBD1. There are 15 residues in the CDR3. The V gene's germline CDR1 is SGHDT and CDR2 YYEEEE. V gave up 4 bases and J gave up 1 base; unmatched junction bases: 5. The CDR3 bases are TGTGCCAGCAGCCAAGGACAGGAAAGCAATCAGCCCCAGCATTTT. Its translation: CASSQGQESNQPQHF.

For this clonotype: One base away lies a much larger clone, so this may be a sequencing read error. This chain links TRBV10-3 with TRBJ2-5; D ambiguous. The CDR3 length is 11 residues. The V end was cut by 6 bases, the J end by 5 bases, with 7 bases between. Germline loops: CDR1 ENHRY, CDR2 SYGVKD. This CDR3 reads CAIREGETQYF. CDR3 coding DNA: TGTGCCATCAGGGAAGGGGAGACCCAGTACTTC.

In the case of this clonotype: Germline and junction disagree at one end, which may indicate a read error. The chain is built from TRBV6-5 and TRBJ2-7, with D perhaps matching TRBD1 or TRBD2 (6 bases each). Germline-derived CDR1 and CDR2 are MNHEY and SVGAGI. The CDR3 totals 14 residues. For the CDR3, the DNA is TGTGCCAGCAGCTACTCGGGGGCCCCCTACGAGCAGTACTTC. This codes for CASSYSGAPYEQYF.

This clonotype was counted between two and nine times. The chain combines TRBV12-3 or TRBV12-4 with TRBJ2-3; TRBD2 matches 8 bases. The CDR3 has 16 amino acids. Trimming removed 6 bases from V and 1 base from J; junction bases left unmatched: 9. For the CDR3, the DNA is TGTGCCAGCAGCTGGGACTCAGCGGGGGGCACAGATACGCAGTATTTT. It codes for CASSWDSAGGTDTQYF.

The rearrangement joins TRBV20-1 to TRBJ2-3, with 8 bases fitting TRBD2. Germline loops: CDR1 DFQATT, CDR2 SNEGSKA (reference sequence). The V segment lost 3 bases and the J segment 4 bases; nucleotides outside the gene matches: 3. The CDR3 loop spans 13 amino acids. In nucleotides, the CDR3 is TGCAGTGCTAGTCGGGGGGGCGCAGATACGCAGTATTTT. This gives the protein CSASRGGADTQYF.

This clonotype was observed a few times. CDR3: CASSQVGQGQDTQYF. In DNA form, the CDR3 reads TGCGCCAGCAGCCAAGTTGGGCAGGGGCAAGATACGCAGTATTTT. The chain combines TRBV4-1 with TRBJ2-3; D may be TRBD1 (6 bases). CDR1 is MGHRA, CDR2 YSYEKL, per germline. Trimming left V 1 base short and J 5 bases short, with 13 bases between. The CDR3 has 15 amino acids.

This clonotype was counted a few times. V and J are TRBV3-1 and TRBJ2-5; TRBD2 aligns across 11 bases. The ends lost 4 bases at V and 4 bases at J; junction bases unmatched: 8. CDR1 LGHDT and CDR2 YNNKEL come from the germline V gene (reference sequence). The CDR3 extends over 16 amino acids. The CDR3 coding sequence is TGTGCCAGCAGCCTCCGACTAGCGGGGTCCCGAGAGACCCAGTACTTC. Translation gives CASSLRLAGSRETQYF.

In this sample, this clonotype turned up a few times. This chain joins TRBV9 and TRBJ2-1; 10 bases map to TRBD2. With V trimmed by 2 bases and J by 0 bases, 11 bases remained unmatched. This CDR3 spans 19 amino acids. Germline CDR1 is SGDLS and CDR2 is YYNGEE. The chain's CDR3 is CASSVASGGYLSSYNEQFF. The CDR3 nucleotides read TGTGCCAGCAGCGTCGCTAGCGGGGGCTATCTCAGCTCCTACAATGAGCAGTTCTTC.

V is TRBV5-1 and J is TRBJ1-5; the match to TRBD1 covers 11 bases. This CDR3 has 15 residues. With 3 bases clipped from V and 2 bases from J, the junction kept 1 base outside the gene matches. CDR1 SGHRS and CDR2 YFSETQ come from the germline V gene. The CDR3 sequence is CASSWTGGGNQPQHF. CDR3 nucleotides: TGCGCCAGCAGCTGGACAGGGGGCGGCAATCAGCCCCAGCATTTT.

The rearrangement uses TRBV5-6 and TRBJ1-2; perhaps TRBD1 as D (6 bases). Trimming pared 4 bases from V and 5 bases from J, leaving 18 bases between. The germline V gene has CDR1 SGHDT and CDR2 YYEEEE. This CDR3 has 15 residues. Here the CDR3 DNA reads TGTGCCAGCAGCACGGGGGTGGGGGGCGCATATGGCTACACCTTC. It codes for CASSTGVGGAYGYTF.

CDR3 DNA: TGTGCCATCAGTGATCAGGGAGGAACAGATACGCAGTATTTT. Its translation is CAISDQGGTDTQYF. This sequence joins TRBV10-3 and TRBJ2-3, with D tentatively TRBD2 (6 bases). CDR1 ENHRY and CDR2 SYGVKD come from the germline V gene. This CDR3 contains 14 residues. V was pared by 3 bases and J by 3 bases, with 10 bases between.

This rearrangement joins TRBV10-2 to TRBJ2-3; D is possibly TRBD2 (6 bases). V lost 5 bases to trimming and J lost 2 bases, with 11 bases between them. CDR1 is WSHSY and CDR2 is SAAADI in the germline V gene. The CDR3 covers 14 residues. CDR3 sequence reads: CASSIAETTDTQYF. The CDR3 region has the DNA TGCGCCAGCAGTATAGCGGAGACCACAGATACGCAGTATTTT.

This clonotype has just one count. The genes are TRBV4-2 and TRBJ2-1, with 10 bases lining up with TRBD1. With V trimmed by 1 base and J by 6 bases, 0 bases remained unmatched. This CDR3 is built from 14 residues. Germline V CDR1 and CDR2: LGHNA, YNFKEQ. Here the CDR3 DNA reads TGTGCCAGCAGCCAAGGGACAGGGGGCAATGAGCAGTTCTTC. Its translation: CASSQGTGGNEQFF.

The genes are TRBV3-1 and TRBJ2-1; weak D call: TRBD1 (6 bases). V was cut by 0 bases and J by 6 bases, with 15 bases left in between. The CDR3 consists of 16 residues. Germline V CDR1 and CDR2: LGHDT, YNNKEL (reference sequence). CDR3 nucleotide sequence: TGTGCCAGCAGCCAAGATCTGGCTCCCAGGGGCAATGAGCAGTTCTTC. This encodes CASSQDLAPRGNEQFF.

V gene TRBV12-3 or TRBV12-4 combines with J gene TRBJ2-2, with TRBD2 matching 9 bases. The CDR3 sequence is 14 residues long. Trimming at V came to 2 bases and at J to 6 bases, leaving 1 base not matched to a gene. The CDR3 DNA is TGTGCCAGCAGTTTAAGCGGGGGGTCCGGGGAGCTGTTTTTT. Protein: CASSLSGGSGELFF.

The chain recombines TRBV3-1 with TRBJ2-7, with a possible D match to TRBD1 (6 bases). V was clipped by 4 bases and J by 3 bases, with 13 bases between them. This CDR3 contains 14 residues. From germline, CDR1 is LGHDT and CDR2 YNNKEL (reference sequence). The CDR3 loop is CASSLSGGDYEQYF. CDR3 bases: TGTGCCAGCAGCCTATCTGGGGGCGACTACGAGCAGTACTTC.

V is TRBV27 and J is TRBJ1-1; D is perhaps TRBD1 (5 bases). The CDR3 covers 13 residues. The germline CDR1 and CDR2 sequences are MNHEY and SMNVEV (reference sequence). Trimming took off 1 base at V and 5 bases at J, with 8 bases between the two ends. This chain's CDR3 is CASSLFRGTEAFF. The CDR3, as DNA: TGTGCCAGCAGTTTATTTCGGGGGACTGAAGCTTTCTTT.